These T cell receptor beta chains were read from a single sample in a study of beta chain features in type 1 diabetes. The table came from immunoSEQ multiplex PCR; TCRdb's copy has only in-frame clones and leaves some out. Counted here are roughly 500,000 clones, about 10% occurring once; the ten biggest clones make up more than 0.045%. Specimen: naive CD4+ T cells from blood. All receptors come from a woman under 30 in good health. CDR3s include the opening cysteine and the closing phenylalanine or tryptophan. D genes are given only for firm matches. Only some rows state a clone size, as once, few, many or a class for expanded clones.

v_call,j_call,d_call,clone_size,cdr3_nt,cdr3_aa
TRBV7-2,TRBJ2-3,NA,NA,TGTGCCAGCAAGAGTGTAGTTCCAGATACGCAGTATTTT,CASKSVVPDTQYF
TRBV7-3,TRBJ2-3,NA,few,TGTGCCAGCAGTCCGACGGGGTTGGGCACAGATACGCAGTATTTT,CASSPTGLGTDTQYF
TRBV11-2,TRBJ2-1,NA,few,TGTGCCAGCAGCAATACGATGAGCTCCTACAATGAGCAGTTCTTC,CASSNTMSSYNEQFF
TRBV19,TRBJ1-2,TRBD1,NA,TGTGCCAGTAGTCTTCAGGGGGTCTATGGCTACACCTTC,CASSLQGVYGYTF
TRBV5-1,TRBJ1-2,TRBD1,NA,TGCGCCAGCAGCTTACCAGGGGGAGACTATGGCTACACCTTC,CASSLPGGDYGYTF
TRBV19,TRBJ2-3,NA,NA,TGTGCCAGTAGTCGGCGCGCTTCGTTGGATACGCAGTATTTT,CASSRRASLDTQYF
TRBV7-2,TRBJ2-2,NA,NA,TGTGCCAGCAGCCCTAGGCGGTACACCGGGGAGCTGTTTTTT,CASSPRRYTGELFF
TRBV5-1,TRBJ2-2,NA,NA,TGCGCCAGCGGACAAAACACCGGGGAGCTGTTTTTT,CASGQNTGELFF
TRBV5-1,TRBJ2-6,NA,NA,TGCGCCAGCAGCTTGGACAGGAGCTCTGGGGCCAACGTCCTGACTTTC,CASSLDRSSGANVLTF
TRBV7-3,TRBJ2-3,NA,few,TGTGCCAGCAGCCCGCGGGCGGCCAGCACAGATACGCAGTATTTT,CASSPRAASTDTQYF
TRBV29-1,TRBJ1-1,TRBD1,few,TGCAGCGTTGGGGAAAAGTTCCGGGACAGGGGTTGGTGGAACACTGAAGCTTTCTTT,CSVGEKFRDRGWWNTEAFF
TRBV7-3,TRBJ2-7,NA,NA,TGTGCCAGCAGCTTTGGCCGCAACTACGAGCAGTACTTC,CASSFGRNYEQYF
TRBV5-1,TRBJ1-4,TRBD1,few,TGCGCCAGCAGCCTCGGACAGGGGAATGAAAAACTGTTTTTT,CASSLGQGNEKLFF
TRBV7-8,TRBJ2-3,NA,NA,TGTGCCAGCAGCTACGGGGGGCTGATAGGGACAGATACGCAGTATTTT,CASSYGGLIGTDTQYF
TRBV7-2,TRBJ1-2,NA,NA,TGTGCCAGCAGCTTAGCCCTGTATGGCTACACCTTC,CASSLALYGYTF
TRBV7-6,TRBJ1-2,NA,NA,TGTGCCAGCAGCCCCGTCAGTAGGGATACAGACTATGGCTACACCTTC,CASSPVSRDTDYGYTF
TRBV4-1,TRBJ2-3,NA,few,TGCGCCAGCAGCCAAGTGGGGGTGGCGGCAGATACGCAGTATTTT,CASSQVGVAADTQYF
TRBV4-1,TRBJ1-1,NA,NA,TGCGCCAGCAGCCAAGCTCACCTTCTGAACACTGAAGCTTTCTTT,CASSQAHLLNTEAFF
TRBV30,TRBJ2-7,NA,few,TGTGCCTGGAAGGAGGGCCACGAGCAGTACTTC,CAWKEGHEQYF
TRBV7-2,TRBJ1-1,NA,NA,TGTGCCAGCAGCTCTCAAATTTTGAACACTGAAGCTTTCTTT,CASSSQILNTEAFF
TRBV7-8,TRBJ2-5,NA,NA,TGTGCCAGCAGCTTAGAACGAGACTACCGCAAGCGGGCCCAGTACTTC,CASSLERDYRKRAQYF
TRBV27,TRBJ2-5,NA,few,TGTGCCAGCAGTTATGCGGGAATACGGGAAGAGACCCAGTACTTC,CASSYAGIREETQYF
TRBV29-1,TRBJ1-5,TRBD1,NA,TGCAGCGTTGTGACAGGGGATCAGCCCCAGCATTTT,CSVVTGDQPQHF
TRBV14,TRBJ2-7,NA,few,TGTGCCAGCAGCCAAGAAATAGGACAGAACTACGAGCAGTACTTC,CASSQEIGQNYEQYF
TRBV7-9,TRBJ1-3,NA,few,TGTGCCAGCAGCCGGGGGACATCCTCTGGAAACACCATATATTTT,CASSRGTSSGNTIYF
TRBV11-3,TRBJ2-1,NA,few,TGTGCCAGCAGCGGATACAGGGCGTATGAGCAGTTCTTC,CASSGYRAYEQFF
TRBV25-1,TRBJ2-7,NA,NA,TGTGCCAGCAGTGAATACGCCCACGAGCAGTACTTC,CASSEYAHEQYF
TRBV6-6,TRBJ2-7,TRBD1,few,TGTGCCAGTGGAACCGGGACAGGGGTCTACGAGCAGTACTTC,CASGTGTGVYEQYF
TRBV9,TRBJ2-2,NA,NA,TGTGCCAGCAGCGTAGATCCAGCAGGCACCGGGGAGCTGTTTTTT,CASSVDPAGTGELFF
TRBV7-9,TRBJ2-1,NA,few,TGTGCCAGCAGCTTAGCGAGTACCCCGAGGAATGAGCAGTTCTTC,CASSLASTPRNEQFF
TRBV4-3,TRBJ2-7,NA,once,TGCGCCAGCAGCCAAGCGTGGGACCCCCGTCGCGAGCAGTACTTC,CASSQAWDPRREQYF
TRBV9,TRBJ2-4,TRBD1,NA,TGTGCCAGCAGCGAACCGGGACAGGGGGCGCGCATTCAGTACTTC,CASSEPGQGARIQYF
TRBV29-1,TRBJ2-3,NA,few,TGCAGCGTGAGGGACGCCTGGTGGTATTTT,CSVRDAWWYF
TRBV7-2,TRBJ2-4,TRBD1,NA,TGTGCCAGCAGCTTGGGGGACAGGGTAGCCAAAAACATTCAGTACTTC,CASSLGDRVAKNIQYF
TRBV7-2,TRBJ2-1,TRBD2,NA,TGTGCCAGCAGACTAGCGGGAGGAAATGAGCAGTTCTTC,CASRLAGGNEQFF
TRBV19,TRBJ1-3,NA,NA,TGTGCCAGTATGACCGGCTCTGGAAACACCATATATTTT,CASMTGSGNTIYF
TRBV7-2,TRBJ2-2,TRBD1,few,TGTGCCAGCAGCGTTGGGACAGGGCTTTACACCGGGGAGCTGTTTTTT,CASSVGTGLYTGELFF
TRBV5-1,TRBJ2-3,TRBD2,NA,TGCGCCAGCAGCTTGTCTAGCGGAATCACAGATACGCAGTATTTT,CASSLSSGITDTQYF
TRBV28,TRBJ1-6,NA,NA,TGTGCCAGCAGTGACGTCGGGAATTCACCCCTCCACTTT,CASSDVGNSPLHF
TRBV30,TRBJ1-2,NA,NA,TGTGCCTGGAGTGTTTCTTCCCTACCCCCCTATGGCTACACCTTC,CAWSVSSLPPYGYTF
TRBV4-2,TRBJ2-7,TRBD1,NA,TGTGCCAGCAGCCAAAAGCCGGGACAGGGCCACGAGCAGTACTTC,CASSQKPGQGHEQYF
TRBV27,TRBJ2-7,TRBD1,NA,TGTGCCAGCAGGAATGACAGGGCGTCTTTCTACGAGCAGTACTTC,CASRNDRASFYEQYF
TRBV7-2,TRBJ1-5,NA,few,TGTGCCAGCAGCTTAGCTCCGACGGGGTACGGGCCCCAGCATTTT,CASSLAPTGYGPQHF
TRBV11-2,TRBJ2-3,NA,NA,TGTGCCAGCCGGGTCTTAGTTGTTCAGGCAGATACGCAGTATTTT,CASRVLVVQADTQYF
TRBV14,TRBJ2-2,NA,few,TGTGCCAGCAGCCACCGAAGGGGCAGGGCGAGGACCGGGGAGCTGTTTTTT,CASSHRRGRARTGELFF
TRBV9,TRBJ1-6,NA,few,TGTGCCAGCAGCGTAGGGAGCTCGTATAATTCACCCCTCCACTTT,CASSVGSSYNSPLHF
TRBV13,TRBJ2-1,TRBD2,many,TGTGCCAGCAGCCCGGGACTAGCGGGAGGGAGGAATGAGCAGTTCTTC,CASSPGLAGGRNEQFF
TRBV28,TRBJ2-1,NA,few,TGTGCCAGCAATCGGCAGACTCTTCAGTTCTTC,CASNRQTLQFF
TRBV5-6,TRBJ1-1,TRBD1,NA,TGTGCCAGCAGCTTGTTGGGACAGGGAGGTCACACTGAAGCTTTCTTT,CASSLLGQGGHTEAFF
TRBV7-2,TRBJ1-6,NA,NA,TGTGCCAGCACCCGACGGCATTCTAATTCACCCCTCCACTTT,CASTRRHSNSPLHF
TRBV29-1,TRBJ2-5,NA,NA,TGCAGCGCTACCTACACAGCACAAGAGACCCAGTACTTC,CSATYTAQETQYF
TRBV2,TRBJ1-3,NA,NA,TGTGCCAGCAGTGATGAGGCTACTGGAAACACCATATATTTT,CASSDEATGNTIYF
TRBV10-2,TRBJ2-1,TRBD1,few,TGCGCCAGCAGATCTGGGACAGGGGGCGGGGAGCAGTTCTTC,CASRSGTGGGEQFF
TRBV28,TRBJ1-5,NA,NA,TGTGCCAGCATGGTAGTCAATCAGCCCCAGCATTTT,CASMVVNQPQHF
TRBV30,TRBJ1-4,NA,NA,TGTGCCTTTGGCGTGCGTAGGGAAAAACTGTTTTTT,CAFGVRREKLFF
TRBV18,TRBJ2-3,NA,few,TGTGCCAGCTCTCCGCCATCAGCTGTCGATACGCAGTATTTT,CASSPPSAVDTQYF
TRBV15,TRBJ1-2,NA,NA,TGTGCCACCAGCAGAGAGGGACAAGGCTATGGCTACACCTTC,CATSREGQGYGYTF